This TCR beta chain comes out of a study of technical replicates of blood from four donors. Generated by immunoSEQ multiplex PCR, the TCRdb table keeps only in-frame clones and is missing some. The sample lists over 60,000 clones; under 90% were seen once. Sequences were obtained from PBMCs. The source of this sequence is a human donor in good health. Some clones in this sample may be carry-over from other donors' samples.

The CDR3 nucleotides read TGTGCCAGCAGTCGACAGAGCTCTGGAAACACCATATATTTT. Translated, it gives CASSRQSSGNTIYF. This chain uses TRBV2 with TRBJ1-3, with D tentatively TRBD1 (5 bases). Trimming took 5 bases from V and 0 from J, leaving 8 bases between them. This CDR3 is 14 amino acids long. Germline V gene sequence: CDR1 SNHLY, CDR2 FYNNEI.